These 30 T cell receptor beta chains were sequenced from one sample in a study of blood T cell repertoires in COVID-19. This table comes from immunoSEQ multiplex PCR, and its TCRdb copy is limited to in-frame clones, with some not included. The table records approximately 150,000 clones, approximately 86% of them present only once. The sample comprised peripheral blood. These receptors originate from a woman aged 45-65 years with acute or convalescent COVID-19.

V and J are TRBV7-9 and TRBJ1-4, with D possibly matching TRBD1 (5 bases). The CDR3 extends over 15 amino acids. Germline loops: CDR1 SEHNR, CDR2 FQNEAQ (reference sequence). Trimming took 5 bases from V and 6 from J, leaving 16 bases between them. The CDR3 spells CASSLWQGGYEKLFF. The DNA for the CDR3 is TGTGCCAGCAGCCTTTGGCAGGGAGGATATGAAAAACTGTTTTTT. The whole variable domain, filled in from reference TRBV7-9 and TRBJ1-4, reads DTGVSQNPRHKITKRGQNVTFRCDPISEHNRLYWYRQTLGQGPEFLTYFQNEAQLEKSRLLSDRFSAERPKGSFSTLEIQRTEQGDSAMYLCASSLWQGGYEKLFFGSGTQLSVL.

The gene calls are TRBV5-6 and TRBJ2-7; TRBD2 aligns across 10 bases. This CDR3 has 15 amino acids. From germline, CDR1 is SGHDT and CDR2 YYEEEE. V lost 4 bases, J lost 2 bases, and 6 bases stayed unmatched. The CDR3 is CASSRRTSGTYEQYF. DNA for the CDR3: TGTGCCAGCAGCCGTCGGACTAGCGGCACCTACGAGCAGTACTTC.

V and J are TRBV5-1 and TRBJ1-1; weak D call: TRBD1 (6 bases). Germline CDR1 SGHRS, CDR2 YFSETQ. Trimming shortened V by 0 bases and J by 4 bases, and 13 bases separated the two germline ends. This CDR3 contains 15 residues. The CDR3 is CASSLEGQRTTEAFF. For the CDR3, the DNA is TGCGCCAGCAGCTTGGAAGGACAGAGGACCACTGAAGCTTTCTTT.

The V gene is TRBV30, the J gene TRBJ1-5, with 7 bases aligning to TRBD1. The V gene end was trimmed by 5 bases and the J gene end by 3 bases; junction bases not matched to a gene: 10. Germline V gene lookup returns CDR1 GTSNPN and CDR2 SVGIG (reference sequence). The CDR3 totals 15 residues. The CDR3, as DNA: TGTGCCTGGCCATCTTACAGGGGCTTCAATCAGCCCCAGCATTTT. Protein: CAWPSYRGFNQPQHF.

The gene calls are TRBV29-1 and TRBJ2-7, with D perhaps TRBD2 (7 bases). This CDR3 comprises 14 residues. Trimming removed 1 base from V and 4 bases from J, with 14 bases in between. CDR1 and CDR2 from the germline V gene are SQVTM and ANQGSEA. CDR3 region: CSVEGRGLPYEQYF. CDR3 sequence (DNA): TGCAGCGTTGAAGGGCGGGGGCTCCCGTACGAGCAGTACTTC.

This clone was counted a few times. This sequence joins TRBV19 and TRBJ1-4, with 7 positions matching TRBD1. The V segment lost 5 bases and the J segment 6 bases; nucleotides outside the gene matches: 9. CDR3 length: 15 residues. CDR1 and CDR2 (germline): LNHDA, SQIVND (reference sequence). In DNA, the CDR3 is TGTGCCAGTAGTTCTAAGCGACAGGGAGATGAAAAACTGTTTTTT. It is translated as CASSSKRQGDEKLFF.

The rearrangement joins TRBV5-1 to TRBJ2-5, with D unresolved. This CDR3 is 15 amino acids long. Trimming took 0 bases from V and 1 from J, leaving 10 bases between them. Germline loops: CDR1 SGHRS, CDR2 YFSETQ. The CDR3 reads CASSLAPRSQETQYF. CDR3 DNA: TGCGCCAGCAGCTTGGCCCCCAGGTCCCAAGAGACCCAGTACTTC.

The chain has TRBV7-2 and TRBJ2-7; 10 bases match TRBD2. The V gene's germline CDR1 is SGHTA and CDR2 FQGNSA. The V and J ends lost 2 bases and 3 bases, in that order; junction bases with no gene match: 7. This CDR3 region has 16 residues. CDR3 protein: CASSLRALAGVYEQYF. CDR3 sequence (DNA): TGTGCCAGCAGCTTAAGGGCCCTAGCGGGAGTCTACGAGCAGTACTTC.

Remarks on this clone: The same CDR3 can be traced to other DNA sequences in this sample. CDR3 amino acids: CSVEEAGLNTGELFF. In DNA, the CDR3 is TGCAGCGTTGAAGAAGCGGGGCTGAACACCGGGGAGCTGTTTTTT. This chain joins TRBV29-1 and TRBJ2-2, with TRBD2 identical over 7 bases. This CDR3 region has 15 residues. V lost 0 bases to trimming and J lost 1 base; unmatched junction nucleotides: 2. Germline assignment: CDR1 SQVTM and CDR2 ANQGSEA.

V gene TRBV25-1 combines with J gene TRBJ2-3, with 12 bases identical to TRBD2. Germline V gene data show CDR1 as MGHDK and CDR2 as SYGVNS. This CDR3 contains 15 residues. V dropped 6 bases and J dropped 4; count of bases not matched to a gene: 5. The CDR3 sequence: CASSPGLAGADTQYF. CDR3 DNA sequence: TGTGCCAGCAGCCCGGGACTAGCGGGCGCAGATACGCAGTATTTT. Combining the CDR3 with reference TRBV25-1 and TRBJ2-3 gives the whole variable domain EADIYQTPRYLVIGTGKKITLECSQTMGHDKMYWYQQDPGMELHLIHYSYGVNSTEKGDLSSESTVSRIRTEHFPLTLESARPSHTSQYLCASSPGLAGADTQYFGPGTRLTVL.

The rearrangement uses TRBV5-5 and TRBJ1-2; 9 bases map to TRBD1. Unmatched junction bases numbered 9, after V lost 4 bases and J lost 2 bases. CDR3 length equals 16 residues. Germline V lookup: CDR1 SGHKS, CDR2 YYEKEE (reference sequence). DNA of the CDR3: TGTGCCAGCAGCCCTCCCGGGACAGGGCTCAACTATGGCTACACCTTC. This translates into CASSPPGTGLNYGYTF. The full variable domain, its missing parts supplied by reference TRBV5-5 and TRBJ1-2, is DAGVTQSPTHLIKTRGQQVTLRCSPISGHKSVSWYQQVLGQGPQFIFQYYEKEERGRGNFPDRFSARQFPNYSSELNVNALLLGDSALYLCASSPPGTGLNYGYTFGSGTRLTVV.

V and J are TRBV4-1 and TRBJ1-2, with a possible D match to TRBD1 (5 bases). There are 14 residues in the CDR3. Germline V CDR1 and CDR2: MGHRA, YSYEKL. The V end lost 0 bases, the J end lost 2 bases, and 7 bases lay between the germline ends. As DNA, the CDR3 is TGCGCCAGCAGCCAAGACCGGGGGAACTATGGCTACACCTTC. Translation gives CASSQDRGNYGYTF.

The rearrangement joins TRBV7-8 to TRBJ1-1; unclear D gene. The CDR3 spans 12 residues. Trimming removed 3 bases at V and 5 bases at J, with 7 bases between. CDR1 is SGHVS, CDR2 FQNEAQ, per germline. Written as DNA, the CDR3 is TGTGCCAGCAGCTTCCTGGCAACTGAAGCTTTCTTT. Its protein product is CASSFLATEAFF.

This clone was seen a few times. The chain has TRBV5-4 and TRBJ1-2, with D unresolved. Germline CDR1 SGHNT, CDR2 YYREEE (reference sequence). The length of the CDR3 is 12 residues. The V end was cut by 2 bases, the J end by 1 base, with 3 bases between. CDR3 residues: CASSFLNYGYTF. DNA for the CDR3: TGTGCCAGCAGCTTCCTTAACTATGGCTACACCTTC.

The chain employs TRBV6-5 and TRBJ2-7; 10 bases agree with TRBD1. The CDR3 runs 16 residues. Germline V gene sequence: CDR1 MNHEY, CDR2 SVGAGI. Trimming removed 1 base from V and 2 bases from J; junction bases left unmatched: 5. DNA of the CDR3: TGTGCCAGCAGTTACTTTGAGGGACAGGGGACCTACGAGCAGTACTTC. Protein: CASSYFEGQGTYEQYF.

The DNA for the CDR3 is TGCAGCGTTGGGTACAGGGGGCTAGAGACCCAGTACTTC. Its protein product is CSVGYRGLETQYF. The V gene is TRBV29-1, the J gene TRBJ2-5; 9 positions agree with TRBD1. Germline-derived CDR1 and CDR2 are SQVTM and ANQGSEA. The CDR3 has 13 residues. With 4 bases clipped from V and 4 bases from J, the junction kept 4 bases outside the gene matches.

This rearrangement joins TRBV29-1 to TRBJ2-7, with a weak D call TRBD1 (6 bases). CDR3 length: 14 amino acids. CDR1 SQVTM and CDR2 ANQGSEA come from the germline V gene. The V end lost 6 bases, the J end lost 1 base, and 16 bases lay between the germline ends. The CDR3, as DNA: TGCAGCGTGCAAGATGACAGGAGATCCTACGAGCAGTACTTC. This codes for CSVQDDRRSYEQYF.

The chain has TRBV5-4 and TRBJ2-7; D might be TRBD2 (5 bases). The CDR3 is 14 amino acids. CDR1 SGHNT and CDR2 YYREEE come from the germline V gene (reference sequence). Trimming took 4 bases from V and 6 from J, leaving 17 bases between them. Here the CDR3 reads CASSLWAGGGEQYF. In nucleotides, the CDR3 is TGTGCCAGCAGCCTGTGGGCAGGAGGAGGCGAGCAGTACTTC.

The chain couples TRBV9 to TRBJ2-7; D is perhaps TRBD1 (6 bases). CDR3 length: 14 residues. CDR1 is SGDLS and CDR2 is YYNGEE in the germline V gene. Trimming removed 0 bases at V and 4 bases at J, with 11 bases between. The CDR3, as DNA: TGTGCCAGCAGCGTAGAGGCAGGGGAGTACGAGCAGTACTTC. It is translated as CASSVEAGEYEQYF.

The chain couples TRBV21-1 to TRBJ1-3; no check of the table's D call, TRBD1, against the DNA was made. TRBV21-1 is deemed a pseudogene. CDR3 size: 16 residues. CDR3 loop: CASSKGAGYSGNTIYF. DNA for the CDR3: TGTGCCAGCAGCAAAGGGGCTGGGTACTCTGGAAACACCATATATTTT.

This clone was observed a single time. The V call is TRBV6-1, the J call TRBJ2-3, with 11 bases identical to TRBD2. Germline V gene lookup returns CDR1 MNHNS and CDR2 SASEGT. Germline trimming cut 2 bases from V and 6 bases from J; bases unmatched to any gene: 13. The CDR3 sequence is 18 residues long. CDR3 sequence reads: CASSELAPLAGVSDTQYF. The DNA of the CDR3 is TGTGCCAGCAGTGAACTGGCCCCACTAGCGGGGGTGTCGGATACGCAGTATTTT.

This chain connects TRBV5-4 to TRBJ2-7; TRBD2 matches 10 bases. The ends lost 4 bases at V and 0 bases at J; junction bases unmatched: 7. Germline V gene sequence: CDR1 SGHNT, CDR2 YYREEE (reference sequence). The CDR3 has 16 residues. For the CDR3, the DNA is TGTGCCAGCAGCGATCAGACTAGCGGGTTCTCCTACGAGCAGTACTTC. Translated: CASSDQTSGFSYEQYF.

This clone was recorded once. The genes are TRBV5-8 and TRBJ2-3; no reliable D call. V shed 2 bases and J shed 0 bases, with 4 bases lying between them. The germline gives CDR1 SGHTS, CDR2 YDEGEE. The CDR3 sequence is 13 residues long. CDR3 loop: CASSLTSTDTQYF. CDR3 DNA: TGTGCCAGCAGCTTAACTAGCACAGATACGCAGTATTTT.

The V gene is TRBV7-3, the J gene TRBJ2-5; weak D call: TRBD1 (6 bases). Trimming shortened V by 3 bases and J by 5 bases, and 13 bases separated the two germline ends. The CDR3 is 14 amino acids. Per germline, CDR1 SGHTA and CDR2 FQGTGA. Here the CDR3 DNA reads TGTGCCAGCAGCTTGCTACAGGGAGTGGAGACCCAGTACTTC. Protein sequence: CASSLLQGVETQYF.

This chain links TRBV19 with TRBJ2-2; 11 bases agree with TRBD1. V lost 6 bases and J lost 4; bases outside the gene matches: 1. The germline V gene encodes CDR1 LNHDA and CDR2 SQIVND (reference sequence). The length of the CDR3 is 14 residues. CDR3 in amino acids: CASRGTGGTGELFF. The CDR3, as DNA: TGTGCCAGTAGAGGGACAGGGGGCACCGGGGAGCTGTTTTTT.

The gene calls are TRBV10-3 and TRBJ2-1, with TRBD2 identical over 8 bases. CDR1 and CDR2 (germline): ENHRY, SYGVKD. Losses at the gene ends were 5 bases for V and 3 bases for J; bases not matched to a gene: 12. This CDR3 contains 17 residues. The CDR3 spells CAISKSGGSTGYNEQFF. The CDR3 bases are TGTGCCATCAGTAAAAGCGGGGGTTCCACCGGCTACAATGAGCAGTTCTTC.

This clone has just one count. V usage is TRBV28 and J usage is TRBJ2-1, with D tentatively TRBD1 (6 bases). This CDR3 is built from 15 residues. Trimming left V 6 bases short and J 1 base short, with 13 bases between. Germline V gives CDR1 MDHEN, CDR2 SYDVKM. The CDR3 DNA reads TGTGCCAGCAGACTCGAGGACAGATCCTACAATGAGCAGTTCTTC. Its protein is CASRLEDRSYNEQFF.

The V call is TRBV29-1, the J call TRBJ1-1; no clear D. The germline V gene has CDR1 SQVTM and CDR2 ANQGSEA. V was clipped by 4 bases and J by 0 bases, with 9 bases between them. The CDR3 is 13 amino acids. The CDR3, as DNA: TGCAGCGTTGCGGCGGTGTTGAACACTGAAGCTTTCTTT. Amino acid sequence: CSVAAVLNTEAFF.

The chain recombines TRBV18 with TRBJ1-4; the D is unclear. The length of the CDR3 is 15 residues. With 4 bases removed from V and 0 bases from J, the gap between germline ends came to 9 bases. The germline V gene encodes CDR1 KGHSH and CDR2 LQKENI. CDR3 nucleotide sequence: TGTGCCAGCTCACGGCAGGTTGCAACTAATGAAAAACTGTTTTTT. This sequence encodes CASSRQVATNEKLFF.

This chain joins TRBV19 and TRBJ1-1; 10 bases fit TRBD1. V was clipped by 7 bases and J by 7 bases; unmatched bases: 18. The CDR3 has 17 amino acids. Per the germline V gene, CDR1 is LNHDA and CDR2 is SQIVND (reference sequence). In DNA form, the CDR3 reads TGTGCCAGTAACACCCCCGGGACAGGGGCCGCGGGGCGTGAAGCTTTCTTT. It translates to CASNTPGTGAAGREAFF.